The 28 T cell receptor beta chains below all came from one sample that was sequenced in a study of T cell responses to AZD1222 COVID-19 vaccine. Some clones are missing from TCRdb's copy, which holds only in-frame ones; the method was immunoSEQ multiplex PCR. The sample records about 93,000 clones, 80% to 90% being singletons. The material sequenced was peripheral blood, taken on day 0 of AZD1222 vaccination. The receptors shown here come from an adult in good health.

V gene TRBV19 combines with J gene TRBJ2-3, with 9 bases aligning to TRBD2. With 10 bases clipped from V and 2 bases from J, the junction kept 7 bases outside the gene matches. The CDR3 consists of 14 residues. Germline V CDR1 and CDR2: LNHDA, SQIVND (reference sequence). The CDR3 DNA is TGTGCCACACGAGCGGGAGGTCCCACAGATACGCAGTATTTT. This translates into CATRAGGPTDTQYF.

The genes are TRBV10-3 and TRBJ1-5, with D tentatively TRBD1 (5 bases). Germline V gives CDR1 ENHRY, CDR2 SYGVKD. The germline V and J ends were trimmed by 8 bases and 2 bases, with 13 bases remaining between them. This CDR3 is 14 amino acids long. This chain's CDR3 is CAISGQTGNQPQHF. The CDR3 nucleotides are TGTGCCATCTCTGGTCAGACAGGCAATCAGCCCCAGCATTTT.

The genes are TRBV11-2 and TRBJ2-2; 8 bases align to TRBD1. The V and J ends lost 4 bases and 5 bases, in that order; junction bases with no gene match: 6. The CDR3 is 15 residues long. Germline V gene sequence: CDR1 SGHAT, CDR2 FQNNGV. CDR3 sequence: CASSSWTGRTGELFF. The CDR3 nucleotides read TGTGCCAGCAGCTCCTGGACAGGGAGAACCGGGGAGCTGTTTTTT.

The chain joins TRBV5-1 to TRBJ1-5; D might be TRBD1 (6 bases). The CDR3 has 15 residues. Trimming pared 5 bases from V and 0 bases from J, leaving 12 bases between. Germline values: CDR1 SGHRS, CDR2 YFSETQ. This chain's CDR3 is CASRWDTYSNQPQHF. The CDR3 bases are TGCGCCAGCAGGTGGGACACCTATAGCAATCAGCCCCAGCATTTT.

The V gene is TRBV6-1, the J gene TRBJ1-1, with D possibly TRBD1 on 5 matching bases. V was pared by 3 bases and J by 6 bases, with 14 bases between. Per germline, CDR1 MNHNS and CDR2 SASEGT. This CDR3 contains 14 residues. Here the CDR3 reads CASSDWGGEAEAFF. The CDR3 region has the DNA TGTGCCAGCAGTGATTGGGGGGGGGAGGCTGAAGCTTTCTTT.

This clone was recorded many times. The rearrangement links TRBV27 to TRBJ2-6; D not certain. The CDR3 consists of 15 residues. From germline, CDR1 is MNHEY and CDR2 SMNVEV (reference sequence). V dropped 5 bases and J dropped 4 bases, with 12 bases sitting between them. The CDR3 sequence: CASSPEPMGANVLTF. The CDR3, as DNA: TGTGCCAGCAGTCCCGAACCCATGGGGGCCAACGTCCTGACTTTC.

This rearrangement joins TRBV7-9 to TRBJ2-3; TRBD2 aligns across 7 bases. Germline V gene lookup returns CDR1 SEHNR and CDR2 FQNEAQ (reference sequence). The CDR3 contains 15 residues. The junction had 7 bases not matched to a gene; V was cut back by 7 bases and J by 0 bases. CDR3 bases: TGTGCCAGCACCCCGACTAGCAGGAGCACAGATACGCAGTATTTT. It yields the protein CASTPTSRSTDTQYF. Full variable domain (outside the CDR3, taken from reference TRBV7-9 and TRBJ2-3): DTGVSQNPRHKITKRGQNVTFRCDPISEHNRLYWYRQTLGQGPEFLTYFQNEAQLEKSRLLSDRFSAERPKGSFSTLEIQRTEQGDSAMYLCASTPTSRSTDTQYFGPGTRLTVL.

V and J are TRBV3-1 (or the pseudogene TRBV3-2) and TRBJ1-2; no firm D call. Trimming left V 1 base short and J 4 bases short, with 19 bases between. The length of the CDR3 is 17 residues. Germline V lookup: CDR1 LGHDT, CDR2 YNNKEL (reference sequence). CDR3 DNA sequence: TGTGCCAGCAGCCAAGGGTTCTCAGGTGCCCTCCCCTATGGCTACACCTTC. Its protein product is CASSQGFSGALPYGYTF.

The gene calls are TRBV2 and TRBJ1-1; D may be TRBD1 (5 bases). V lost 6 bases and J 5 bases, leaving 13 bases between the germline ends. Germline V CDR1 and CDR2: SNHLY, FYNNEI. This CDR3 spans 13 amino acids. The chain's CDR3 is CASSFDRGTEAFF. The DNA of the CDR3 is TGTGCCAGCAGCTTTGACAGAGGGACTGAAGCTTTCTTT.

The rearrangement uses TRBV9 and TRBJ1-6; 7 bases align to TRBD1. This CDR3 region has 13 residues. Germline loops: CDR1 SGDLS, CDR2 YYNGEE. J lost 7 bases, V lost 3 bases, and 1 base had no gene match. CDR3 amino acids: CASSATGNSPLHF. The CDR3 nucleotides read TGTGCCAGCAGCGCGACAGGGAATTCACCCCTCCACTTT.

This clone was picked up a small number of times. CDR3 DNA sequence: TGTGCCAGCAGCTTTAGGATGGGGCCTGTTGGAACTAATGAAAAACTGTTTTTT. This gives the protein CASSFRMGPVGTNEKLFF. The V and J genes are TRBV7-9 and TRBJ1-4; tentative D call: TRBD1 (5 bases). Germline-derived CDR1 and CDR2 are SEHNR and FQNEAQ (reference sequence). The CDR3 spans 18 residues. Trimming removed 3 bases at V and 1 base at J, with 18 bases between.

This chain connects TRBV12-3 or TRBV12-4 to TRBJ1-2, with TRBD1 matching over 7 bases. V dropped 6 bases and J dropped 8; count of bases not matched to a gene: 6. This CDR3 region has 12 residues. In nucleotides, the CDR3 is TGTGCCAGCAGCGAGACAGGGCTCGGCTACACCTTC. This sequence encodes CASSETGLGYTF.

V is TRBV27 and J is TRBJ1-6, with D maybe TRBD1 (6 bases). Trimming removed 5 bases from V and 1 base from J, with 9 bases in between. Germline V gene lookup returns CDR1 MNHEY and CDR2 SMNVEV (reference sequence). The CDR3 is 15 residues long. CDR3 region: CASSSTGSYNSPLHF. For the CDR3, the DNA is TGTGCCAGCAGTAGCACAGGGTCCTATAATTCACCCCTCCACTTT.

J is TRBJ1-5 and V is TRBV7-8; TRBD1 might be the D (5 bases). From germline, CDR1 is SGHVS and CDR2 FQNEAQ. The CDR3 consists of 16 residues. Trimming cost V 5 bases and J 5 bases, with 19 bases left between them. CDR3 sequence reads: CASSREAGRPDQPQHF. Here the CDR3 DNA reads TGTGCCAGCAGCCGAGAGGCAGGGAGACCGGATCAGCCCCAGCATTTT.

This chain links TRBV23-1 with TRBJ2-7; 7 nucleotides align to TRBD1. TRBV23-1 is an ORF for which the function is uncertain. This CDR3 region has 16 residues. The junction had 12 bases not matched to a gene; V was cut back by 4 bases and J by 3 bases. This chain's CDR3 is CASSRKGGAKHYEQYF. In DNA form, the CDR3 reads TGCGCCAGCAGTCGAAAAGGGGGCGCGAAACACTACGAGCAGTACTTC.

The rearrangement uses TRBV20-1 and TRBJ2-7; 7 bases fit TRBD2. CDR1 and CDR2 from the germline V gene are DFQATT and SNEGSKA (reference sequence). With 3 bases clipped from V and 4 bases from J, the junction kept 9 bases outside the gene matches. The CDR3 length is 14 residues. The DNA for the CDR3 is TGCAGTGCTAGTAAGGCGGGACTACAATACGAGCAGTACTTC. The encoded protein is CSASKAGLQYEQYF.

The chain couples TRBV7-9 to TRBJ1-2; TRBD1 might be the D (6 bases). The ends were cut back, 5 bases at V and 3 bases at J, with 13 bases in the middle. Germline V gene data show CDR1 as SEHNR and CDR2 as FQNEAQ (reference sequence). The CDR3 consists of 14 residues. The CDR3 DNA is TGTGCCAGCAGCCCCGGGGGCAGGGACTATGGCTACACCTTC. Translating it yields CASSPGGRDYGYTF.

The table lists this clone with a count of one. The rearrangement joins TRBV11-1 to TRBJ1-1; no firm D call. Germline CDR1 reads SGHAT; CDR2 reads FQDESV (reference sequence). Trimming took 1 base from V and 0 from J, leaving 3 bases between them. The CDR3 has 13 amino acids. CDR3 in DNA: TGTGCCAGCAGCTTAGAAATGAACACTGAAGCTTTCTTT. Its protein is CASSLEMNTEAFF.

This clone was counted only a few times. The chain uses TRBV30 and TRBJ2-2, with 8 nucleotides matching TRBD1. CDR3 size: 13 residues. In germline, CDR1 is GTSNPN, CDR2 SVGIG (reference sequence). Losses at the gene ends were 8 bases for V and 3 bases for J; bases not matched to a gene: 5. CDR3 region: CAGGQDYTGELFF. CDR3 DNA: TGTGCCGGGGGACAGGACTACACCGGGGAGCTGTTTTTT. Full variable domain (remainder filled in from reference TRBV30 and TRBJ2-2): SQTIHQWPATLVQPVGSPLSLECTVEGTSNPNLYWYRQAAGRGLQLLFYSVGIGQISSEVPQNLSASRPQDRQFILSSKKLLLSDSGFYLCAGGQDYTGELFFGEGSRLTVL.

The gene calls are TRBV4-3 and TRBJ2-5; D is unclear. CDR3 size: 13 residues. Germline loops: CDR1 LGHNA, CDR2 YSLEER. Deletions cut 1 base from V and 5 bases from J, with 8 bases between. CDR3 sequence: CASSQAPTETQYF. The CDR3, as DNA: TGCGCCAGCAGCCAAGCGCCAACTGAGACCCAGTACTTC.

This clone was found once. The chain recombines TRBV2 with TRBJ2-7; 7 positions agree with TRBD1. This CDR3 has 12 amino acids. The V gene's germline CDR1 is SNHLY and CDR2 FYNNEI. J lost 4 bases, V lost 6 bases, and 3 bases had no gene match. CDR3 coding DNA: TGTGCCAGCAGAGAGACAGGGTACGAGCAGTACTTC. Translated, it gives CASRETGYEQYF.

The V gene is TRBV3-1 (or the pseudogene TRBV3-2), the J gene TRBJ2-7, with a possible D match to TRBD2 (6 bases). The length of the CDR3 is 16 residues. Germline lookup yields CDR1 LGHDT and CDR2 YNNKEL (reference sequence). The V and J ends lost 1 base and 0 bases respectively, with 13 bases between them. The CDR3 region is CASSQGPGGSSYEQYF. The CDR3 bases are TGTGCCAGCAGCCAAGGTCCCGGGGGTAGCTCCTACGAGCAGTACTTC.

The rearrangement joins TRBV5-1 to TRBJ1-1; no clear D gene. CDR1 SGHRS and CDR2 YFSETQ come from the germline V gene. The V and J ends lost 2 bases and 4 bases respectively, with 21 bases between them. The CDR3 has 17 residues. CDR3 protein: CASSFTRESQYGTEAFF. The CDR3 nucleotides are TGCGCCAGCAGCTTCACTCGGGAATCTCAGTACGGCACTGAAGCTTTCTTT.

The V call is TRBV7-2, the J call TRBJ1-5; perhaps TRBD1 as D (5 bases). Trimming left V 3 bases short and J 7 bases short, with 7 bases between. This CDR3 has 12 residues. CDR1 and CDR2 (germline): SGHTA, FQGNSA. DNA of the CDR3: TGTGCCAGCAGCTTTTGGGACCAGCCCCAGCATTTT. Its protein is CASSFWDQPQHF.

CDR3 region: CASSSQGSTGELFF. The CDR3 nucleotides are TGTGCCAGCAGCTCCCAGGGGAGCACCGGGGAGCTGTTTTTT. The gene calls are TRBV5-4 and TRBJ2-2, with D maybe TRBD1 (6 bases). The germline V gene has CDR1 SGHNT and CDR2 YYREEE (reference sequence). This CDR3 has 14 residues. V lost 3 bases and J 4 bases, leaving 10 bases between the germline ends. The variable domain in full, with the rest retrieved from reference TRBV5-4 and TRBJ2-2, is ETGVTQSPTHLIKTRGQQVTLRCSSQSGHNTVSWYQQALGQGPQFIFQYYREEENGRGNFPPRFSGLQFPNYSSELNVNALELDDSALYLCASSSQGSTGELFFGEGSRLTVL.

The gene calls are TRBV29-1 and TRBJ2-5, with D unresolved. The CDR3 extends over 12 amino acids. Germline V gene data show CDR1 as SQVTM and CDR2 as ANQGSEA. V was pared by 7 bases and J by 0 bases, with 9 bases between. CDR3 sequence (DNA): TGCAGCGGATACCGAGACCAAGAGACCCAGTACTTC. It encodes CSGYRDQETQYF.

This chain joins TRBV7-9 and TRBJ1-5; possibly TRBD1 for D (6 bases). In germline, CDR1 is SEHNR, CDR2 FQNEAQ (reference sequence). The ends were cut back, 1 base at V and 3 bases at J, with 13 bases in the middle. The CDR3 spans 16 residues. CDR3 in DNA: TGTGCCAGCAGCTTAGGCAAGGGACACTACAATCAGCCCCAGCATTTT. Translating it yields CASSLGKGHYNQPQHF.

The sample holds one count of this clone. The V and J genes are TRBV6-1 and TRBJ2-1; 10 bases are a match to TRBD1. Unmatched junction bases numbered 7, after V lost 3 bases and J lost 5 bases. The CDR3 totals 16 residues. Germline V gives CDR1 MNHNS, CDR2 SASEGT. The CDR3 here is CASSEPGQGNHNEQFF. The DNA for the CDR3 is TGTGCCAGCAGTGAGCCGGGACAGGGGAATCACAATGAGCAGTTCTTC.